Each of the 11 T cell receptor beta chains below was sequenced from the same sample in a study of T cell responses to AZD1222 COVID-19 vaccine. This table comes from immunoSEQ multiplex PCR, and its TCRdb copy is limited to in-frame clones, with some not included. The sample records around 160,000 clones, about nine tenths being singletons. The source material was peripheral blood, sampled on day 0 of AZD1222 vaccination. The source is an adult in good health.

V usage is TRBV30 and J usage is TRBJ1-3, with D hard to call. V was cut by 3 bases and J by 4 bases, with 13 bases left in between. The CDR3 runs to 14 residues. CDR1 and CDR2 (germline): GTSNPN, SVGIG (reference sequence). Here the CDR3 reads CAWSPGRTGNTIYF. The CDR3 DNA reads as TGTGCCTGGAGCCCCGGGCGTACGGGAAACACCATATATTTT.

The chain couples TRBV7-9 to TRBJ1-1; a possible D gene is TRBD1 (6 bases). Germline V gene lookup returns CDR1 SEHNR and CDR2 FQNEAQ (reference sequence). The CDR3 contains 14 residues. V was trimmed by 2 bases and J by 0 bases, leaving 7 bases between them. The CDR3 region has the DNA TGTGCCAGCAGCTTAACAGGGTTGAACACTGAAGCTTTCTTT. It encodes CASSLTGLNTEAFF.

This sequence joins TRBV6-5 and TRBJ1-1; D call uncertain. The CDR3 consists of 13 residues. V lost 6 bases and J 6 bases, leaving 14 bases between the germline ends. Germline lookup yields CDR1 MNHEY and CDR2 SVGAGI. This chain's CDR3 is CASSYRVEAEAFF. Here the CDR3 DNA reads TGTGCCAGCAGCTACCGTGTGGAAGCTGAAGCTTTCTTT.

The chain links TRBV29-1 to TRBJ1-4; TRBD1 agrees at 10 bases. The CDR3 runs to 14 residues. Germline assignment: CDR1 SQVTM and CDR2 ANQGSEA. Trimming cost V 7 bases and J 10 bases; bases outside gene matches: 12. CDR3: CSAKPTGGRGKLFF. The CDR3 DNA sequence: TGCAGCGCTAAGCCGACAGGGGGCCGCGGAAAACTGTTTTTT.

This chain links TRBV3-1 (or the pseudogene TRBV3-2) with TRBJ2-3; 13 nucleotides line up with TRBD2. Germline V gene sequence: CDR1 LGHDT, CDR2 YNNKEL (reference sequence). CDR3 size: 15 residues. V gave up 4 bases and J gave up 9 bases; unmatched junction bases: 7. The CDR3 spells CASSPQTSGRRTQYF. The CDR3 DNA reads TGTGCCAGCAGCCCGCAGACTAGCGGGAGGCGGACGCAGTATTTT.

A note on this clone: The DNA is omitted, as the CDR3 cannot be located on it reliably, and the CDR3 follows TCRdb's listing. The rearrangement links TRBV6-2 or TRBV6-3 to TRBJ1-5. Germline V gene sequence: CDR1 MNHEY, CDR2 SVGEGT. The length of the CDR3 is 12 amino acids, counting both ends. The CDR3 reads CASSTSFEAQHF.

V is TRBV5-8 and J is TRBJ1-3, with D hard to call. Germline CDR1 and CDR2: SGHTS and YDEGEE. The length of the CDR3 is 15 residues. Trimming took off 0 bases at V and 0 bases at J, with 7 bases between the two ends. DNA for the CDR3: TGTGCCAGCAGCTTGGGCACTTTCTCTGGAAACACCATATATTTT. It yields the protein CASSLGTFSGNTIYF.

This rearrangement joins TRBV6-2 or TRBV6-3 to TRBJ2-7; TRBD2 agrees at 10 bases. J was trimmed by 4 bases and V by 6 bases; bases with no gene match: 9. This CDR3 spans 15 amino acids. Germline lookup yields CDR1 MNHEY and CDR2 SVGEGT. Here the CDR3 reads CASSPWASGSYEQYF. In DNA, the CDR3 is TGTGCCAGCAGCCCCTGGGCTAGCGGGAGTTACGAGCAGTACTTC.

The V call is TRBV5-1, the J call TRBJ1-3, with 7 bases identical to TRBD1. The CDR3 sequence is 15 residues long. Germline V gene sequence: CDR1 SGHRS, CDR2 YFSETQ. V was pared by 0 bases and J by 2 bases, with 2 bases of the junction left unmatched. In DNA, the CDR3 is TGCGCCAGCAGCTTGGGTCAGGGGGCTGGAAACACCATATATTTT. Its protein product is CASSLGQGAGNTIYF.

This rearrangement joins TRBV18 to TRBJ1-1; D may be TRBD1 (6 bases). Germline assignment: CDR1 KGHSH and CDR2 LQKENI. This CDR3 is built from 14 residues. Trimming left V 6 bases short and J 10 bases short, with 21 bases between. In DNA, the CDR3 is TGTGCCAGCTCCCCCGGGACACTCGAGGGAGGAGCTTTCTTT. Residues: CASSPGTLEGGAFF.

The V and J genes are TRBV7-6 and TRBJ1-3, with D perhaps TRBD1 (5 bases). Trimming left V 0 bases short and J 0 bases short, with 15 bases between. Per the germline V gene, CDR1 is SGHVS and CDR2 is FNYEAQ. This CDR3 comprises 18 residues. The CDR3 here is CASSLAIFSGASGNTIYF. CDR3 nucleotide sequence: TGTGCCAGCAGCTTAGCAATCTTTTCCGGGGCCTCTGGAAACACCATATATTTT.